This TCR beta chain is from a study of T-cell reconstitution after alpha-beta-depleted transplantation in children. Study-wide results and limits: After transplant, at about two months, alpha-beta T cells were reportedly derived from several hundred expanded graft clones. Hyperexpanded clones declined; after one year, newly produced T cells mostly supplied diversity.

Molecular barcoding with unique molecular identifiers was used for the TCRbeta library. TCRdb recomputed calls from the PCR reads with MiXCR, one row per CDR3 protein. Of over 200,000 distinct CDR3 sequences listed, approximately 15% are singletons. Germline CDR1 and CDR2: LGHNA and YSLEER. The CDR3 has 12 residues. Trimming stripped 3 bases from V and 12 bases from J, with 14 bases between. This clonotype has only a few counts. Its cognate antigen is unknown. The chain is built from TRBV4-3 and TRBJ1-2; D is perhaps TRBD1 (5 bases). Sequenced material: PBMCs, mostly from graft donor cells, taken 360 days after TCRalphabeta/CD19-depleted stem cell transplant. The sequence derives from a male patient aged 2 to 10 who had a stem cell transplant for acute lymphoblastic leukemia, so the T cells may come from the graft donor. The CDR3 sequence: CASSQGGGRNTF. The CDR3 bases are TGCGCCAGCAGCCAGGGTGGGGGGAGGAACACCTTC.